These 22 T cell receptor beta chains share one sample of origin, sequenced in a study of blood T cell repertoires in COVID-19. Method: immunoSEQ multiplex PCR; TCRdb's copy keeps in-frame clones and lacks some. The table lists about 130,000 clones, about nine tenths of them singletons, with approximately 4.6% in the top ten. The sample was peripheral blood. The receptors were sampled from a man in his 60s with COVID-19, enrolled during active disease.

The CDR3 region has the DNA TGTGCCAGCAGCTTGGGTCTTGTCAGAATGAACACTGAAGCTTTCTTT. This translates into CASSLGLVRMNTEAFF. J is TRBJ1-1 and V is TRBV5-6; D not certain. Trimming cost V 0 bases and J 0 bases, with 12 bases left between them. This CDR3 has 16 amino acids. CDR1 is SGHDT and CDR2 is YYEEEE in the germline V gene.

The CDR3 region is CAIMGRSPGNEQFF. The CDR3, as DNA: TGTGCCATCATGGGGCGATCCCCTGGGAATGAGCAGTTCTTC. The rearrangement links TRBV10-3 to TRBJ2-1; a weak D match, TRBD1 (5 bases). Looked up from germline, CDR1 is ENHRY and CDR2 is SYGVKD. The ends were cut back, 7 bases at V and 7 bases at J, with 17 bases in the middle. The CDR3 consists of 14 residues.

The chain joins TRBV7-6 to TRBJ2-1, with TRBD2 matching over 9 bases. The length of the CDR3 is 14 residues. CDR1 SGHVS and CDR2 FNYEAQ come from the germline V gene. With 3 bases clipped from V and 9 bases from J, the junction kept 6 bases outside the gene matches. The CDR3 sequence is CASSFLAGGSEQFF. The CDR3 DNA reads TGTGCCAGCAGCTTTTTGGCGGGAGGGTCTGAGCAGTTCTTC.

In DNA form, the CDR3 reads TGCGCCAGCAGCTCGCTGGGGCTTGGATCACCCCTCCACTTT. Amino acids: CASSSLGLGSPLHF. V usage is TRBV5-1 and J usage is TRBJ1-6; D is possibly TRBD1 (5 bases). V was trimmed by 3 bases and J by 10 bases, leaving 14 bases between them. Germline lookup yields CDR1 SGHRS and CDR2 YFSETQ. The CDR3 consists of 14 residues. Based on the CDR3 plus reference TRBV5-1 and TRBJ1-6, the full variable domain is KAGVTQTPRYLIKTRGQQVTLSCSPISGHRSVSWYQQTPGQGLQFLFEYFSETQRNKGNFPGRFSGRQFSNSRSEMNVSTLELGDSALYLCASSSLGLGSPLHFGNGTRLTVT.

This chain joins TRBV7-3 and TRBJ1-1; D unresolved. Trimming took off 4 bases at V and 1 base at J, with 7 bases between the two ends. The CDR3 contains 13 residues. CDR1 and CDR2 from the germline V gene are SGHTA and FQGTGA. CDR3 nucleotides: TGTGCCAGCAGCTGGCAGGAGAACACTGAAGCTTTCTTT. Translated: CASSWQENTEAFF.

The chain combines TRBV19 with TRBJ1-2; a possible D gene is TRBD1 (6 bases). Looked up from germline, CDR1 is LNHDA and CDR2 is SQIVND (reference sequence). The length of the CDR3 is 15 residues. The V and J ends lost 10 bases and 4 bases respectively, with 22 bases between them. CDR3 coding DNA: TGTGCCAACGAGAGGGGGGGACCAATCTCCTATGGCTACACCTTC. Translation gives CANERGGPISYGYTF. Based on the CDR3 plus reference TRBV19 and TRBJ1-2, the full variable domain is DGGITQSPKYLFRKEGQNVTLSCEQNLNHDAMYWYRQDPGQGLRLIYYSQIVNDFQKGDIAEGYSVSREKKESFPLTVTSAQKNPTAFYLCANERGGPISYGYTFGSGTRLTVV.

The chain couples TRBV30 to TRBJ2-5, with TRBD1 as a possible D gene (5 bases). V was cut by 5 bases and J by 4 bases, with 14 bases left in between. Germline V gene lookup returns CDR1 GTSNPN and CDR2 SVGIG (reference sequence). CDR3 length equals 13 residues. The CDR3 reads CAWRPPGLETQYF. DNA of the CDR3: TGTGCCTGGCGGCCCCCAGGGTTAGAGACCCAGTACTTC.

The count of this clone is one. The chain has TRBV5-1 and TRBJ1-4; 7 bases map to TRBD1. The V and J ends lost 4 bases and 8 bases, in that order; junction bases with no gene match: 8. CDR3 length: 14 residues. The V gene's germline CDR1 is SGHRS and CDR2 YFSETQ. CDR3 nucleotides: TGCGCCAGCAGCCCCGACAGGGCTCAAGAAAAACTGTTTTTT. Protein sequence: CASSPDRAQEKLFF.

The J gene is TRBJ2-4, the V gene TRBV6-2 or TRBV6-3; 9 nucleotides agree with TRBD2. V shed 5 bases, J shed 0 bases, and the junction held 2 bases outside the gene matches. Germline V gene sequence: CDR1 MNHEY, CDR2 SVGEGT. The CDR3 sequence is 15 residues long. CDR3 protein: CASSRTSAAKNIQYF. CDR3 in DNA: TGTGCCAGCAGTCGGACTAGCGCAGCCAAAAACATTCAGTACTTC.

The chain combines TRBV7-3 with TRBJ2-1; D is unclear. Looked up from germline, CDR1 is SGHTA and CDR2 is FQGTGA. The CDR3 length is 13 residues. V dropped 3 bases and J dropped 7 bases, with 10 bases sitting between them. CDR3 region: CASSLPQLNEQFF. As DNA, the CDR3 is TGTGCCAGCAGCTTGCCACAGCTAAATGAGCAGTTCTTC.

CDR3 loop: CASSPTSGSNEQYF. DNA of the CDR3: TGTGCCAGCAGCCCCACTAGCGGGAGTAACGAGCAGTACTTC. The V call is TRBV27, the J call TRBJ2-7; TRBD2 matches 11 bases. V shed 6 bases and J 5 bases; nucleotides not matched to a gene: 6. CDR1 is MNHEY, CDR2 SMNVEV, per germline (reference sequence). CDR3 length: 14 residues.

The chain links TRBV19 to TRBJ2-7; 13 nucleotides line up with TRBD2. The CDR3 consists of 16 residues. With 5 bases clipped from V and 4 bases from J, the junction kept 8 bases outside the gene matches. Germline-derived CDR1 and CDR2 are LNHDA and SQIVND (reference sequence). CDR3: CASSPGLAGDSYEQYF. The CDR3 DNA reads TGTGCCAGTAGTCCAGGACTAGCGGGAGATAGTTACGAGCAGTACTTC. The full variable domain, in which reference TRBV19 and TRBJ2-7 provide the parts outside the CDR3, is DGGITQSPKYLFRKEGQNVTLSCEQNLNHDAMYWYRQDPGQGLRLIYYSQIVNDFQKGDIAEGYSVSREKKESFPLTVTSAQKNPTAFYLCASSPGLAGDSYEQYFGPGTRLTVT.

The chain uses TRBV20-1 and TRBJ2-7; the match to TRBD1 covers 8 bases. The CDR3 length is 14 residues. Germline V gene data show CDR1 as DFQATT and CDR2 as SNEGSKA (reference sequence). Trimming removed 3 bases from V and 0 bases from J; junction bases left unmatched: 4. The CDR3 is CSASRDRSSYEQYF. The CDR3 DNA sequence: TGCAGTGCTAGTAGGGACAGGAGCTCCTACGAGCAGTACTTC.

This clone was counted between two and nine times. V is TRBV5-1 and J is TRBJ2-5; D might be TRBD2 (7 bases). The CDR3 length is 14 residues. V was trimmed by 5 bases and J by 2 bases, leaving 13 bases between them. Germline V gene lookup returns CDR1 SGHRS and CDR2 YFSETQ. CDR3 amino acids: CASSPGGRQETQYF. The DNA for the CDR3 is TGCGCCAGCAGTCCCGGGGGGCGACAAGAGACCCAGTACTTC.

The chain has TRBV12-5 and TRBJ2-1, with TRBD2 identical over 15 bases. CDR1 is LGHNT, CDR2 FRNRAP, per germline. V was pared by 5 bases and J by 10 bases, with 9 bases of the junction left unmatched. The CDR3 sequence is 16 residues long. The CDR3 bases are TGTGCTAGTGGTCCTCCGGGACTAGCGGGAGGAAACGAGCAGTTCTTC. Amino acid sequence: CASGPPGLAGGNEQFF.

In nucleotides, the CDR3 is TGTGCCAGCAGTTATCTGGGGAGGAGAGATGAGCAGTTCTTC. Its translation is CASSYLGRRDEQFF. This chain links TRBV27 with TRBJ2-1, with D maybe TRBD2 (6 bases). Germline V gene lookup returns CDR1 MNHEY and CDR2 SMNVEV (reference sequence). This CDR3 has 14 amino acids. The V end was cut by 4 bases, the J end by 8 bases, with 15 bases between.

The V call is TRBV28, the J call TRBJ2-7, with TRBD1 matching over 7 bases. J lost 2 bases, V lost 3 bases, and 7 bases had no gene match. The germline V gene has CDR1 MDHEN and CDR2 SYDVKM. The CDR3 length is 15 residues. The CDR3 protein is CASSLRAGGPYEQYF. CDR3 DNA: TGTGCCAGCAGTTTGCGGGCAGGGGGTCCCTACGAGCAGTACTTC.

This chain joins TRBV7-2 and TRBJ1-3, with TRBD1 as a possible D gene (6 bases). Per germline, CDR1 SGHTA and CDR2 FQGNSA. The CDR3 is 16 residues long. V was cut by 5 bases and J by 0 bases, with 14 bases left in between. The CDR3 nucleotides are TGTGCCAGCAGCCTGGGGGCGTTGAGCTCTGGAAACACCATATATTTT. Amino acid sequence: CASSLGALSSGNTIYF.

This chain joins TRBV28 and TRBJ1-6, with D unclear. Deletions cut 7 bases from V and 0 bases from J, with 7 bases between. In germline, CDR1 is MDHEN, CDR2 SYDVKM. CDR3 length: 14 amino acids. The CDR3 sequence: CASILSSYNSPLHF. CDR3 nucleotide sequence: TGTGCCAGCATTTTGAGCTCCTATAATTCACCCCTCCACTTT.

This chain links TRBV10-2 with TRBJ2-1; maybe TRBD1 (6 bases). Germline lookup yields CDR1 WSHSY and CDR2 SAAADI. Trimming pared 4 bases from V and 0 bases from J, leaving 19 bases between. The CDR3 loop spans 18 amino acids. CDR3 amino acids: CASSGTAGTRVSYNEQFF. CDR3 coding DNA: TGCGCCAGCAGTGGGACCGCCGGGACACGAGTCTCCTACAATGAGCAGTTCTTC.

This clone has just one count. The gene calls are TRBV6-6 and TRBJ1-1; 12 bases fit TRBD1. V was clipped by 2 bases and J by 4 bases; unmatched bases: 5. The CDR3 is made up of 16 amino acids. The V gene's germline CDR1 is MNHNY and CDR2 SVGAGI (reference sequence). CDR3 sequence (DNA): TGTGCCAGCAGTTACGGGACAGGGGGCGGGGGCACTGAAGCTTTCTTT. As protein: CASSYGTGGGGTEAFF.

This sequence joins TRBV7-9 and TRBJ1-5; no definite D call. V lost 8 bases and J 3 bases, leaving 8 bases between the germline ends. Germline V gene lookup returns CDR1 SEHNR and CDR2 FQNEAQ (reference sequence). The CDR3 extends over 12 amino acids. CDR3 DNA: TGTGCCAGCCGTAATAACAATCAGCCCCAGCATTTT. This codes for CASRNNNQPQHF.